The rows below give T cell receptor beta chains drawn from one sample of a study of cytomegalovirus exposure and HLA in healthy donors. Using immunoSEQ multiplex PCR, the repertoire was profiled, and TCRdb retains in-frame clones only, with some absent. The sample lists 200,000 to 250,000 clones, 75% to 90% occurring once. Sequencing used PBMCs. Source of these receptors: a woman aged 25 to 45 in good health and CMV-seropositive. CDR3s include the opening cysteine and the closing phenylalanine or tryptophan. A D gene is named only where the DNA matches it firmly. Clone size is stated in some rows and not others, as once, few, many or a class when expanded.

j_gene | d_gene | v_gene | abundance | CDR3aa | CDR3nt
TRBJ1-4 | . | TRBV5-1 | . | CASSLVVLQGRPEKLFF | TGCGCCAGCAGCTTGGTTGTTTTACAGGGACGACCTGAAAAACTGTTTTTT
TRBJ2-2 | TRBD1 | TRBV15 | few | CATSGGTGGNTGELFF | TGTGCCACCAGCGGTGGGACAGGGGGCAACACCGGGGAGCTGTTTTTT
TRBJ2-4 | . | TRBV5-1 | . | CASSPTVAKNIQYF | TGCGCCAGCAGCCCGACAGTAGCCAAAAACATTCAGTACTTC
TRBJ2-7 | TRBD1 | TRBV4-1 | . | CASSPRRDRVSYEQYF | TGCGCCAGCAGCCCCCGCCGGGACAGAGTCTCCTACGAGCAGTACTTC
TRBJ2-3 | . | TRBV9 | once | CASGGQKSTDTQYF | TGTGCCAGCGGTGGACAGAAAAGCACAGATACGCAGTATTTT
TRBJ1-2 | . | TRBV5-6 | . | CASSLLDRLGGYTF | TGTGCCAGCAGCTTGTTAGACAGGTTGGGAGGCTACACCTTC
TRBJ2-2 | . | TRBV11-3 | . | CASSKASGSNTGELFF | TGTGCCAGCAGCAAGGCAAGCGGGTCGAACACCGGGGAGCTGTTTTTT
TRBJ1-2 | . | TRBV6-5 | . | CASRGPYGYTF | TGTGCCAGCCGCGGGCCCTACGGCTACACCTTC
TRBJ1-1 | TRBD1 | TRBV5-1 | many | CASSLETGSNTEAFF | TGCGCCAGCAGCTTGGAGACAGGGTCCAACACTGAAGCTTTCTTT
TRBJ2-5 | TRBD2 | TRBV5-1 | . | CASSRGGKPHWTQYF | TGCGCCAGCAGCCGGGGAGGGAAACCCCATTGGACCCAGTACTTC
TRBJ2-7 | . | TRBV7-5 | . | CARSLEEQTLQGPSYEQYF | TGTGCCAGAAGCTTAGAAGAGCAAACCCTGCAGGGCCCATCCTACGAGCAGTACTTC
TRBJ1-2 | . | TRBV19 | once | CASSIALGGGDGYTF | TGTGCCAGTAGTATAGCCTTGGGGGGCGGGGATGGCTACACCTTC
TRBJ1-2 | . | TRBV4-1 | . | CASSSTKTTGNYGYTF | TGCGCCAGCAGCTCAACAAAAACAACAGGGAACTATGGCTACACCTTC
TRBJ2-1 | . | TRBV4-2 | . | CASSQEVGGYYNEQFF | TGTGCCAGCAGCCAAGAAGTAGGCGGTTATTACAATGAGCAGTTCTTC
TRBJ2-2 | . | TRBV7-6 | . | CASSLVSGELFF | TGTGCCAGCAGCTTAGTCAGCGGGGAGCTGTTTTTT
TRBJ2-3 | . | TRBV28 | . | CASSFFRAERADTQYF | TGTGCCAGCAGTTTCTTTCGAGCGGAACGCGCAGATACGCAGTATTTT
TRBJ2-7 | . | TRBV11-2 | . | CASSSIGTYSYEQYF | TGTGCCAGCAGCTCTATAGGGACGTACTCCTACGAGCAGTACTTC
TRBJ1-2 | TRBD1 | TRBV29-1 | . | CSVEDTRDRDGYGYTF | TGCAGCGTTGAAGATACCCGGGACAGGGACGGCTATGGCTACACCTTC
TRBJ2-1 | . | TRBV27 | . | CASSLRYSYNEQFF | TGTGCCAGCAGTTTGAGGTACTCCTACAATGAGCAGTTCTTC
TRBJ2-2 | TRBD1 | TRBV5-6 | . | CASTAGWTGSTGELFF | TGTGCCAGCACCGCGGGGTGGACAGGGAGCACCGGGGAGCTGTTTTTT
TRBJ2-7 | TRBD2 | TRBV13 | . | CASSLSRTGTSSYEQYF | TGTGCCAGCAGCCTTAGTCGTACCGGGACTAGCTCCTACGAGCAGTACTTC
TRBJ1-2 | . | TRBV4-1 | . | CASSQGRFRRDYGYTF | TGCGCCAGCAGCCAAGGAAGGTTCCGAAGGGACTATGGCTACACCTTC
TRBJ1-1 | . | TRBV29-1 | . | CSFRDISTEAFF | TGCAGCTTTCGCGACATCTCCACTGAAGCTTTCTTT
TRBJ1-1 | TRBD1 | TRBV7-9 | . | CASSLGTGDITEAFF | TGTGCCAGCAGCTTAGGTACAGGGGATATCACTGAAGCTTTCTTT
TRBJ2-5 | . | TRBV7-2 | . | CASSPPTDPHAETQYF | TGTGCCAGCAGCCCACCCACGGACCCTCATGCGGAGACCCAGTACTTC
TRBJ1-1 | . | TRBV16 | . | CASSQSGKMNTEAFF | TGTGCCAGCAGCCAATCGGGGAAAATGAACACTGAAGCTTTCTTT
TRBJ2-7 | TRBD1 | TRBV10-3 | once | CAARQGPSEQYF | TGTGCCGCGCGACAGGGACCGAGCGAGCAGTACTTC
TRBJ1-5 | TRBD1 | TRBV27 | . | CASSSGQGRQPQHF | TGTGCCAGCAGTTCCGGACAGGGTCGCCAGCCCCAGCATTTT
TRBJ1-1 | . | TRBV11-2 | . | CASSSTQAEAFF | TGTGCCAGCAGCTCCACCCAAGCTGAAGCTTTCTTT
TRBJ2-3 | . | TRBV5-8 | . | CASSFDNGVAADTQYF | TGTGCCAGCAGCTTTGACAATGGGGTAGCGGCAGATACGCAGTATTTT
TRBJ1-2 | TRBD1 | TRBV11-2 | . | CASSRDSYGYTF | TGTGCCAGCAGCAGGGACAGCTATGGCTACACCTTC
TRBJ2-3 | . | TRBV29-1 | . | CSVGTLLTDTQYF | TGCAGCGTGGGGACACTGCTCACAGATACGCAGTATTTT
TRBJ2-7 | TRBD2 | TRBV6-1 | . | CASKEGLAVYEQYF | TGTGCCAGCAAAGAGGGACTAGCGGTTTACGAGCAGTACTTC
TRBJ1-1 | . | TRBV9 | once | CASSEGPLGTEAFF | TGTGCCAGCAGCGAGGGACCTCTGGGGACTGAAGCTTTCTTT
TRBJ2-1 | . | TRBV20-1 | . | CSAGGNEQFF | TGCAGTGCCGGGGGCAATGAGCAGTTCTTC
TRBJ2-2 | . | TRBV11-2 | few | CASSLGAGWGELFF | TGTGCCAGCAGCTTAGGAGCCGGGTGGGGGGAGCTGTTTTTT
TRBJ1-1 | . | TRBV30 | . | CAWSPGQTGTEAFF | TGTGCCTGGAGTCCGGGCCAAACGGGCACTGAAGCTTTCTTT
TRBJ1-5 | TRBD1 | TRBV19 | . | CASSPTGGLSQHF | TGTGCCAGTAGCCCGACAGGGGGTTTATCCCAGCATTTT
TRBJ2-7 | . | TRBV27 | . | CASSLRLAGYEQYF | TGTGCCAGCAGTTTACGGCTAGCTGGGTACGAGCAGTACTTC
TRBJ2-2 | . | TRBV18 | . | CASSPTVNTGELFF | TGTGCCAGCTCACCAACCGTGAACACCGGGGAGCTGTTTTTT
TRBJ1-5 | . | TRBV2 | . | CASQRAGEPQHF | TGTGCCAGCCAGAGGGCGGGTGAGCCCCAGCATTTT
TRBJ2-3 | . | TRBV27 | . | CASRTTDTQYF | TGTGCCAGCCGGACCACAGATACGCAGTATTTT
TRBJ2-7 | TRBD1 | TRBV7-9 | once | CASSRTGWVGEQYF | TGTGCCAGCAGCAGGACAGGTTGGGTGGGTGAGCAGTACTTC
TRBJ2-7 | . | TRBV18 | . | CASSPDSSEQYF | TGTGCCAGCTCACCTGACAGTTCCGAGCAGTACTTC
TRBJ2-7 | . | TRBV11-2 | . | CASSLVSGSYEQYF | TGTGCCAGCAGCTTAGTCTCAGGGAGTTACGAGCAGTACTTC
TRBJ1-2 | . | TRBV25-1 | few | CATSGTWYGYTF | TGTGCCACTTCTGGGACTTGGTATGGCTACACCTTC
TRBJ2-1 | . | TRBV29-1 | . | CSVNEQFF | TGCAGCGTTAATGAGCAGTTCTTC
TRBJ1-1 | . | TRBV28 | . | CASSPTGLGRNTEAFF | TGTGCCAGCAGTCCAACCGGATTAGGGAGGAACACTGAAGCTTTCTTT
TRBJ2-1 | TRBD2 | TRBV4-1 | . | CASSQEGTSGNEQFF | TGCGCCAGCAGCCAAGAGGGGACTAGCGGCAATGAGCAGTTCTTC
TRBJ1-2 | . | TRBV7-9 | few | CASRRASDSYTF | TGTGCCAGCAGGCGTGCGAGCGACAGTTACACCTTC
TRBJ1-3 | . | TRBV7-2 | few | CASSLARVSGNTIYF | TGTGCCAGCAGCTTAGCCCGGGTATCTGGAAACACCATATATTTT
TRBJ2-1 | TRBD2 | TRBV27 | . | CASSSRPYLADDNEQFF | TGTGCCAGCAGTTCCCGCCCCTATCTAGCGGACGACAATGAGCAGTTCTTC